This TCR beta chain appears in the sequencing data of a study of shared clonotypes between healthy human individuals (dated by TCRdb to the early 2020s). Context from the whole study: A couple of women and a few men aged 18 to 49 years were included in the cohort. Per donor, leukapheresis produced somewhere between about 0.9 and 9.5 billion PBMCs. To estimate repertoire size and how much clonotype sharing occurs between individuals, the study deeply sequenced the blood TCR repertoires of five healthy adults. To increase sequencing depth and limit assay-specific biases, TCR repertoire library preparation and sequencing were carried out by different laboratories using diverse techniques. Per donor, three plates each were used for CD4 naive and CD4 memory, two for CD8 naive, and one for CD8 memory. Beyond this particular receptor, the publication reports: Sharing across four donors was observed for about 5% of naive CD4, 3.5% of naive CD8, over 2% of memory CD4, and roughly 0.4% of memory CD8 clonotypes. Clonotypes shared by all four sorted-subset donors showed higher generation probabilities than non-shared clonotypes. Estimated clonotype richness was generally larger for naive than for memory subsets. Sampling was limited to blood, and TCR repertoires in tissue likely differ from TCR repertoires in blood. Pairwise subsampling indicated that sequencing depth was expected to affect the degree of clonotype sharing among donors. Because the study included only a small number of donors, the genetic and exposure-history diversity represented was limited. Even with the large sequencing depth, rarefaction of the sorted-subset datasets indicated that sequencing was incomplete.

For the CD8 naive samples, CD45RO-negative cells were positively selected for CCR7, yielding a CD45RA+CCR7+ population from which TemRA cells were excluded. The donors were healthy, HIV-negative adults who had no recently reported acute infections or vaccinations. All donors were Caucasian adults living in Nashville, Tennessee, USA. Blood was obtained by leukapheresis, after which PBMCs were separated by Ficoll-Histopaque density gradient centrifugation and cryopreserved in liquid nitrogen vapor phase. Purity and quantity of every magnetically sorted T cell population were checked by analytical flow cytometry. From each sorted fraction, genomic DNA was isolated and quantified by UV absorbance on a Nanodrop 2000c. Using the deep immunoSEQ assay, multiplex PCR amplified TCR CDR3 regions from genomic DNA. For each cell subset, the extracted genomic DNA was distributed evenly across all wells of several immunoSEQ 96-well plates, and each plate served as one replicate. Each replicate PCR for sorted subsets received approximately 200 ng genomic DNA, equal to 28,000 or so T cell genomes. The purified libraries were quantified using a Qubit 3.0 fluorometer, sized with a Bioanalyzer 2100, and then quantified again using the KAPA Library Quantification kit. A separate single-read 150-cycle Illumina NextSeq 550 flow cell was used to sequence each immunoSEQ 96-well plate. The paper's processing steps were these. Because only junctional sequences without quality scores were contained in the immunoSEQ output, filtering matching that applied to full-length reads could not be performed. To assign V/J genes and CDR3, sequences were annotated against IMGT germline references using PyIR, a Python wrapper for IgBLAST v1.9. Reads were removed for weak V/J assignments (E-value above 1e-6), missing CDR3, stop codons, out-of-frame junctions, or ambiguous translated residues. V3J clonotypes were defined by identical inferred V gene, J gene, and CDR3 amino acid sequence. The percentage overlap between two repertoires was calculated by dividing the number of shared unique clonotypes by the size of the smaller repertoire. RTK rarefaction, the Chao1 estimator, and Recon v2.1 estimates of unobserved clonotypes were used to assess repertoire richness. Generation probabilities for all TCRbeta clonotypes obtained by the gDNA method from several donors were computed using OLGA. This immuneACCESS table, as held by TCRdb, lists in-frame sequences with V and J called but not all clones. Of the missing ones, under half trace to an unresolved V gene in checked studies; the others have no known cause. V and J calls and clone size come straight from that table; D and trimming were deduced from the DNA. Across this sample there are about 1,800,000 clones, with 85% to 95% seen only once. Roughly 1% of the sample is in the top ten clones.

In regard to this clone: Its specific antigen is unknown. Base qualities are not recorded, but no much larger clone differs from it by a single base. Additional DNA sequences in this sample encode the identical CDR3.

Sequencing was carried out using naive CD8+ T cells sorted from blood. The cell subset or site label, read with the paper, signifies: CD45RA+CCR7+. The sequence was collected from a man between 18 and 29 years old in good health.

The CDR3 reads CASSSGTGAYEQYF. The nucleotide sequence reads as follows: TGTGCCAGCAGCTCCGGGACAGGGGCCTACGAGCAGTACTTC. The rearranged segments are TRBV28 and TRBJ2-7; TRBD1 fits 10 bases in the junction. Unmatched junction bases come to 4, with V trimmed by 6 bases and J by 2 bases. Reading the germline V gene gives CDR1 MDHEN and CDR2 SYDVKM. The CDR3, from cysteine to phenylalanine, totals 14 residues. The entry retains the CDR3 DNA only, 42 bases that are in frame from base 1.